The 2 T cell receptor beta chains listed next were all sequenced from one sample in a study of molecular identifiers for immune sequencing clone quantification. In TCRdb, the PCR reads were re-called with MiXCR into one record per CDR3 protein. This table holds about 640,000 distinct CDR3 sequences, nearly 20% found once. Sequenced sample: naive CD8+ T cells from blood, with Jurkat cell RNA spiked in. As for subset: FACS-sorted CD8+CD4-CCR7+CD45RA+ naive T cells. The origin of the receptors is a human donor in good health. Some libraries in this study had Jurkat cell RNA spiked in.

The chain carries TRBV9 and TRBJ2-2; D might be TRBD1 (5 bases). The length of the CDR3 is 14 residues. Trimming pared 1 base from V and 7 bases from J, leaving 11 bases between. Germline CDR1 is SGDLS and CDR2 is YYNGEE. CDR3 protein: CASSVKGQDGELFF. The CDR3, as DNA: TGTGCCAGCAGCGTAAAGGGGCAGGACGGGGAGCTGTTTTTT.

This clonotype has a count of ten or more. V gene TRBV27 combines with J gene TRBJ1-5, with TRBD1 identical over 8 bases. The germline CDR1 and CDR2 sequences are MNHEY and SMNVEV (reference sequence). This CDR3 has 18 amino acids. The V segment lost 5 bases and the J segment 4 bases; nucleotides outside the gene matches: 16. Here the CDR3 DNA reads TGTGCCAGCAGTCCAATACACCCGGACAGGGAGAAGAATCAGCCCCAGCATTTT. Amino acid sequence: CASSPIHPDREKNQPQHF.